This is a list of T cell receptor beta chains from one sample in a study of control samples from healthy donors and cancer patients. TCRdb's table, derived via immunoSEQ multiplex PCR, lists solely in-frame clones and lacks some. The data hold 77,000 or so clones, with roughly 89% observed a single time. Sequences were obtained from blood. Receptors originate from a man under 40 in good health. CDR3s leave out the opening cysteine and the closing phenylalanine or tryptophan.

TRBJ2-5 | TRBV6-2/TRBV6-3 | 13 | ASSTRGLAGETQY
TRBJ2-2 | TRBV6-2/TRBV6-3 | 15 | ASSLTRTAPNTGELF
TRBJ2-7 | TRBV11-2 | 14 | ASSFGFEVPIYEQY
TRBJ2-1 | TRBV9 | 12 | ASSQSGVYNEQF
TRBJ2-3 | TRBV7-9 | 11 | ASNPRGTDTQY
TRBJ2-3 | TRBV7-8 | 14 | ASSLDLGHLTDTQY
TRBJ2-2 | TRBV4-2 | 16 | ASSQGTSGRAGTGELF
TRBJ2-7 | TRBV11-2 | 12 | ASSPQGENYEQY
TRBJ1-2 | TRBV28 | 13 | ASSLPGTGDYGYT
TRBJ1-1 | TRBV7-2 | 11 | ASSVGRDTEAF
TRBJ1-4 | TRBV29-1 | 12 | SVEGTGRTEKLF
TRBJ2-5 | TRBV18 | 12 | ASSYGQRPETQY
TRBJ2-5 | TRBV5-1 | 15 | ASSRAPATRTQETQY
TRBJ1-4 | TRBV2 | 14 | ASSERGRPTNEKLF
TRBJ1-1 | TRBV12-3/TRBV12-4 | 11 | ASSLLSNTEAF
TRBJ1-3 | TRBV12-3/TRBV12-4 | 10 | ASSPITNTIY
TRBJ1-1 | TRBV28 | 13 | ASQAGTGVFREAF
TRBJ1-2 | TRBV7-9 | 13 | ASSLGQGAASGYT
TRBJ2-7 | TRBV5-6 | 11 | ASSIRQGGEQY
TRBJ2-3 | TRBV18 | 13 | ASSPRQGSTDTQY
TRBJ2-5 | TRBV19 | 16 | ASSLKTSGGLYQETQY
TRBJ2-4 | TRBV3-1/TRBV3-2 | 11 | ASSQQGIGIQY
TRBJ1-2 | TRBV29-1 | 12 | SVYPAGGDYGYT
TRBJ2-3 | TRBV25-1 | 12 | ASSDSLATDTQY
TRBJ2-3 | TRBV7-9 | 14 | ASSPPRGRATDTQY
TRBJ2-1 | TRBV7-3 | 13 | ASSSTTSRYNEQF
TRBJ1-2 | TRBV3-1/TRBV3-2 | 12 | ASSQGKGRHGYT
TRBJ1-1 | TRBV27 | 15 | ASSQWVGTDMNTEAF
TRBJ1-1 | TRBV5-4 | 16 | ASRDYKTLSAVNTEAF
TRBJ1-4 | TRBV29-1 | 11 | SVGDSSNEKLF
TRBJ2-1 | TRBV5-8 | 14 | ASSLGAGGTYNEQF
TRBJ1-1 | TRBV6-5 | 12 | ASRATVLNTEAF
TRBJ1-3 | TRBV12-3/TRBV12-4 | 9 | ASSLSNTIY
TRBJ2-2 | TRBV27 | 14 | ASSSRAVMNTGELF
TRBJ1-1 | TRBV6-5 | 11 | ATARGENTEAF
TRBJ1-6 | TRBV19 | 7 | ARYSPLH
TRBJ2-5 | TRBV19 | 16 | ASSIDPSGRAGRETQY
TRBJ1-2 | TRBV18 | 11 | ASSPDSYYGYT
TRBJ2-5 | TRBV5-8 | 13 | ASSLRTGAGETQY
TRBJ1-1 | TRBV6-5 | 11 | ASKSGLNTEAF
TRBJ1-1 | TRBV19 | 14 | ASSIERGTLNTEAF
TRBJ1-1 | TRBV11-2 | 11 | ASSSGQNMEAF
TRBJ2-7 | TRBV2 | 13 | SYRVLIGLTYEQY
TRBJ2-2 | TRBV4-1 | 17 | ASSQESPGPSGFTGELF
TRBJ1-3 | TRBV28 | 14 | ASSQRTVNSGNTIY
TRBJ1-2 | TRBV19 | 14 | ASKLRGTGGWAGYT
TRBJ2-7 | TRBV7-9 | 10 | ASWGGGYEQY
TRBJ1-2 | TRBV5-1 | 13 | ASSLSGTGGHGYT
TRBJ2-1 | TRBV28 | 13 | ASSQTSGENNEQF
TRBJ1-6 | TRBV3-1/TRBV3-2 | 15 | ASSQPGRGSYNSPLH
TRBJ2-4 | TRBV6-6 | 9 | ASRERSIQY
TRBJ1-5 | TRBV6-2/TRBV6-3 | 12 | ASSYSWGRQPQH
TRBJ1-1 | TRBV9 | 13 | ASSVDQTVNTEAF
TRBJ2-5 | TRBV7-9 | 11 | ASSLEIRETQY
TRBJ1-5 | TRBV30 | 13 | AWDRAPYSNQPQH
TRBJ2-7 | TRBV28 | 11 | ASSMRGVHEQY
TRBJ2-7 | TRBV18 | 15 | ASSLGTSGAFVYEQY
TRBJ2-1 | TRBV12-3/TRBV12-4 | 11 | ASSGTSTNEQF